This T cell receptor beta chain was recorded in a study of blood T cell repertoires in COVID-19. Sequenced by immunoSEQ multiplex PCR; TCRdb stores in-frame clones only, minus some. The table shows a few hundred thousand clones, with 70% to 90% occurring only once. Which cohort a participant joined came from the clinical history participants gave. Among Cohort 3 donors, those recovered had two negative PCRs, clearance, or symptom resolution. CDR1 is SGHRS and CDR2 is YFSETQ in the germline V gene. V shed 0 bases, J shed 4 bases, and the junction held 8 bases outside the gene matches. CDR3 size: 16 residues.

The chain employs TRBV5-1 and TRBJ1-2, with TRBD1 matching 8 bases. The clonotype was recovered from a young man who had recovered from COVID-19. Specimen: PBMCs or T cells enriched from blood (not recorded which). CDR3 region: CASSLEGQARGYGYTF. In DNA form, the CDR3 reads TGCGCCAGCAGCTTGGAGGGACAGGCCAGGGGCTATGGCTACACCTTC.